Reported below is one TCR beta chain. What it binds is not known. TCRdb fed the reads into MiXCR, producing one record per CDR3 protein. The repertoire has 650,000 to 900,000 distinct CDR3 sequences, 32% of them found once; the top ten carry about an eighth. These data are taken from a study of T cell repertoires in cytomegalovirus infection. Study context: CMV epitopes, recently identified HLA-C-restricted and well-studied HLA-B-restricted, were used. General study points: Ex vivo, HLA-C-restricted CMV-specific TCR beta clonotypes prevailed over the rest of the response. People with CMV and the relevant HLA were identified by cumulative public TCR beta family frequency.

The TCR was taken from a human donor in good health (CMV status not recorded). Some clones in this sample may be carry-over from other donors' samples. Sequencing used cultured CD8+ T cells from PBMCs, obtained from culture after CMV antigen stimulation.

The CDR3 region is CASSDSGHQPQHF. The CDR3 DNA is TGTGCCAGCAGTGATTCAGGGCATCAGCCCCAGCATTTT. V usage is TRBV2 and J usage is TRBJ1-5, with a weak D call TRBD1 (5 bases). The germline V gene has CDR1 SNHLY and CDR2 FYNNEI. The CDR3 consists of 13 residues. Trimming cost V 3 bases and J 5 bases, with 8 bases left between them.